This TCR beta chain appears in the sequencing data of a study of shared clonotypes between healthy human individuals. Study-wide results and caveats: Against clonotypes common to all four donors, non-shared ones had lower generation probabilities. Among donors, sharing of clonotypes was expected to be affected by sequencing depth.

Using immunoSEQ multiplex PCR, the repertoire was profiled, and TCRdb retains in-frame clones only, with some absent. Here the sample spans some 2,100,000 clones, more than 90% being singletons. V was trimmed by 3 bases and J by 2 bases, leaving 11 bases between them. The CDR3 is 14 amino acids. Germline values: CDR1 LGHNT, CDR2 FRNRAP. In the case of this clone: Its antigen is not known.

This TCR came from a young man in good health. The material sequenced was naive CD4+ T cells sorted from blood. The subset is: CD45RA+ positively selected. V and J are TRBV12-5 and TRBJ2-7, with D maybe TRBD1 (6 bases). CDR3 sequence reads: CASGFEDRTYEQYF. The CDR3 nucleotides are TGTGCTAGTGGTTTTGAGGACAGAACCTACGAGCAGTACTTC.